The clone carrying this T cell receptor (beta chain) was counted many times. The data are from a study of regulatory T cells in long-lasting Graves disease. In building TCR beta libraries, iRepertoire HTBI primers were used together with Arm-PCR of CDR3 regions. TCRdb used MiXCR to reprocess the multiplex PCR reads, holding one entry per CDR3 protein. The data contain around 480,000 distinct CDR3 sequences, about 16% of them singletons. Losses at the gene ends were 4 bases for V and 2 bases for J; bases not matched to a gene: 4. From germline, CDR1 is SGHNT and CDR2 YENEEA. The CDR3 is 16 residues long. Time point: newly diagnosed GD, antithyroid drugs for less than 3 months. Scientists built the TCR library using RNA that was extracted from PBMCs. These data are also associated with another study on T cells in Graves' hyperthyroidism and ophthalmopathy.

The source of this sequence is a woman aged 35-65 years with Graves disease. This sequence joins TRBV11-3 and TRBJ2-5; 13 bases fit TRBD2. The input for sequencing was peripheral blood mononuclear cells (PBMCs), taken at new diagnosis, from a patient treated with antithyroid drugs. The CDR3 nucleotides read TGTGCCAGCAGCTCGCGACTAGCGGGGGGTCAAGAGACCCAGTACTTC. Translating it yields CASSSRLAGGQETQYF.